This T cell receptor beta chain was captured by sequencing in a study of regulatory T cells in long-lasting Graves disease. Time point noted: persistent/refractory GD, antithyroid drugs over 5 years with positive TRAb. The TCR library was made from RNA that had been extracted from PBMCs in TRIzol. This clonotype was recorded once. Both iRepertoire HTBI primers and Arm-PCR of CDR3 regions were used to build the TCR beta libraries. TCRdb independently ran MiXCR on the multiplex PCR reads; one entry per CDR3 protein. The data contain some 450,000 distinct CDR3 sequences, around 24% of them singletons. CDR3 length equals 13 residues. Trimming removed 4 bases from V and 6 bases from J, with 14 bases in between. From germline, CDR1 is SGHRS and CDR2 YFSETQ.

The clonotype comes from a female donor with Graves disease. This chain uses TRBV5-1 with TRBJ2-7; D not certain. The material was peripheral blood mononuclear cells (PBMCs), obtained when the disease was refractory, from a patient treated with antithyroid drugs. The CDR3 region is CASSMGGLSEQYF. DNA for the CDR3: TGCGCCAGCAGCATGGGTGGATTGAGCGAGCAGTACTTC. Looking up the rest from reference TRBV5-1 and TRBJ2-7 gives the full variable domain: KAGVTQTPRYLIKTRGQQVTLSCSPISGHRSVSWYQQTPGQGLQFLFEYFSETQRNKGNFPGRFSGRQFSNSRSEMNVSTLELGDSALYLCASSMGGLSEQYFGPGTRLTVT.